This record covers a single T cell receptor (beta chain). This sample stems from a study of blood T cell repertoires in COVID-19. Study details: The United States, Italy and Spain were the sources of the acute and convalescent COVID-19 samples. The analysed material was cDNA or gDNA that came from T cells, B-cell-depleted T cells, or PBMCs.

Some clones are missing from TCRdb's copy, which holds only in-frame ones; the method was immunoSEQ multiplex PCR. The sample has 50,000 or so clones, 85% to 90% seen once. CDR3 length: 15 residues. The V gene's germline CDR1 is SGHRS and CDR2 YFSETQ. V lost 4 bases and J lost 6, with 16 bases in between. The TCR was taken from a man aged 70 or older with acute or convalescent COVID-19. The V gene is TRBV5-1, the J gene TRBJ1-4, with TRBD1 as a possible D gene (5 bases). Specimen: peripheral blood. CDR3 loop: CASSLGPGGDEKLFF. In DNA, the CDR3 is TGCGCCAGCAGCCTGGGGCCGGGAGGGGATGAAAAACTGTTTTTT. The complete variable domain, with remaining parts taken from reference TRBV5-1 and TRBJ1-4, reads KAGVTQTPRYLIKTRGQQVTLSCSPISGHRSVSWYQQTPGQGLQFLFEYFSETQRNKGNFPGRFSGRQFSNSRSEMNVSTLELGDSALYLCASSLGPGGDEKLFFGSGTQLSVL.